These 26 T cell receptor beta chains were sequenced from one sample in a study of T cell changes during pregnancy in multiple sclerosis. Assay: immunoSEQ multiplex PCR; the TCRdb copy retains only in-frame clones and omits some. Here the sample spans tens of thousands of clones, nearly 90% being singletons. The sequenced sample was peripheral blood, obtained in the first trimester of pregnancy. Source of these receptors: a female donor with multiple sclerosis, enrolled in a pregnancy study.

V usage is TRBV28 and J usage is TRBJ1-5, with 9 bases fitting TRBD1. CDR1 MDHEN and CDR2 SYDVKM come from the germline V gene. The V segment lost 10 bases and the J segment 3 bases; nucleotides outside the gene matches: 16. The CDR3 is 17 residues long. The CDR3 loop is CAIDRDRVFTLNQPQHF. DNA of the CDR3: TGTGCCATCGACCGGGACAGGGTTTTCACCCTCAATCAGCCCCAGCATTTT.

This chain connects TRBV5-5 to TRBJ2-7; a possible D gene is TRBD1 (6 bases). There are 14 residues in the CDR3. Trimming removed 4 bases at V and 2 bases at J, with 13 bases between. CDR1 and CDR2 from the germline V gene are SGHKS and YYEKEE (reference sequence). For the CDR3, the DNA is TGTGCCAGCAGCCCAATGAGGACAGCCTACGAGCAGTACTTC. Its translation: CASSPMRTAYEQYF.

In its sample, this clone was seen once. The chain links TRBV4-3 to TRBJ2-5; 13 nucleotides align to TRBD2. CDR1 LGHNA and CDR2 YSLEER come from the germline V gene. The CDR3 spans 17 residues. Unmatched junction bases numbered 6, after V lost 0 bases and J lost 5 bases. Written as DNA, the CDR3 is TGCGCCAGCAGCCAAGATCTGGCACTAGCGGGAGGGGAGACCCAGTACTTC. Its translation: CASSQDLALAGGETQYF.

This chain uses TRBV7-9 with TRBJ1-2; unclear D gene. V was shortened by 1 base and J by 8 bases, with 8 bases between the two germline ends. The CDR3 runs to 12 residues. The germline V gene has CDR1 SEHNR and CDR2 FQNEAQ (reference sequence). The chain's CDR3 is CASSLGSGGYTF. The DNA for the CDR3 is TGTGCCAGCAGCTTAGGATCTGGCGGCTACACCTTC.

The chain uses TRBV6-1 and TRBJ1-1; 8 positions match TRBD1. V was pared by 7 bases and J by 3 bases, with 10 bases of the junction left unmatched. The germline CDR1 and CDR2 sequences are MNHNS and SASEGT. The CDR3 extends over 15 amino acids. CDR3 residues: CASMLTPGGDTEAFF. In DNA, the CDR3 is TGTGCCAGCATGTTGACGCCAGGGGGCGACACTGAAGCTTTCTTT.

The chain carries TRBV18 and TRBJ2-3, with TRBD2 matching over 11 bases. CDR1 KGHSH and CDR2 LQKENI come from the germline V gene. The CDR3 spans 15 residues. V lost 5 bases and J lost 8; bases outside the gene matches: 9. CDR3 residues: CASSTTSGDPGTQYF. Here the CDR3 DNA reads TGTGCCAGCTCAACGACTAGCGGGGACCCCGGTACGCAGTATTTT.

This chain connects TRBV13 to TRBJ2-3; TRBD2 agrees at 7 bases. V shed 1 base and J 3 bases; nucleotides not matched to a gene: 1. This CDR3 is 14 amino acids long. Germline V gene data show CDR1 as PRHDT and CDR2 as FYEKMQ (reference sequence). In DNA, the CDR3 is TGTGCCAGCAGCTTAGCCGGGAGGACAGATACGCAGTATTTT. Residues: CASSLAGRTDTQYF.

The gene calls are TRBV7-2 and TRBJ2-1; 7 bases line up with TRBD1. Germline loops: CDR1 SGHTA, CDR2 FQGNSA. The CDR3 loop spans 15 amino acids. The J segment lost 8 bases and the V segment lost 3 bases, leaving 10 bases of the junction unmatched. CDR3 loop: CASSFTSDRRYEQFF. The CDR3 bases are TGTGCCAGCAGCTTCACATCGGACAGGAGGTATGAGCAGTTCTTC.

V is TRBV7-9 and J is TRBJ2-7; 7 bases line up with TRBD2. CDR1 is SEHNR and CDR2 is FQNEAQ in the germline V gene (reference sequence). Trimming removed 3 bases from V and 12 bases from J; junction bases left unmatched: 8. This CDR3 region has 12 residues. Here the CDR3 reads CASSLYPGGRYF. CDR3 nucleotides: TGTGCCAGCAGCTTGTATCCGGGAGGAAGGTACTTC.

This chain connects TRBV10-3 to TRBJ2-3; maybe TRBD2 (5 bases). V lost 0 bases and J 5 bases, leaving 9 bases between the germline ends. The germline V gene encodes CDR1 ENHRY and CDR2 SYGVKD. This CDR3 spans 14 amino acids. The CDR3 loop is CAISESSGEDTQYF. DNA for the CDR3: TGTGCCATCAGTGAGTCCTCCGGGGAAGATACGCAGTATTTT.

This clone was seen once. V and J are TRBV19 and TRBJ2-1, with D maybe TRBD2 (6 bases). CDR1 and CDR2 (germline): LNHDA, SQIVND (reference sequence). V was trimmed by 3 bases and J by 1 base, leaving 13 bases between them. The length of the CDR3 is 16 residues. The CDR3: CASSIETRGSYNEQFF. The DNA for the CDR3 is TGTGCCAGTAGTATTGAGACTAGAGGTTCCTACAATGAGCAGTTCTTC.

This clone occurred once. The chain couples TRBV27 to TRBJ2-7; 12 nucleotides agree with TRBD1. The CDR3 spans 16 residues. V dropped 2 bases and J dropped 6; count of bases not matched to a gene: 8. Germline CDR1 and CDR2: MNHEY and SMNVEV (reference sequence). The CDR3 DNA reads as TGTGCCAGCAGTTTACTAGGGGACAGGGGGCCCCTCGAGCAGTACTTC. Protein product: CASSLLGDRGPLEQYF.

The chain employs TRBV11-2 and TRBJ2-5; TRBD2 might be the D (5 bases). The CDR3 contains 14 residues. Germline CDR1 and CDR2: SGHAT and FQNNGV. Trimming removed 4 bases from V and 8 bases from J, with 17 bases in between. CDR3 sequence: CASSYSTSLATQYF. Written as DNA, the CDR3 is TGTGCCAGCAGCTATTCAACTAGTTTGGCTACCCAGTACTTC.

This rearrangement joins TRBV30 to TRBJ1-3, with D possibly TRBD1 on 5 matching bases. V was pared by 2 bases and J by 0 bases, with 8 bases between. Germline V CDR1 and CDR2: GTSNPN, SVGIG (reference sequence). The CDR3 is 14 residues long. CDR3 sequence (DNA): TGTGCCTGGAGTCCGGGGGGCTCTGGAAACACCATATATTTT. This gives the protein CAWSPGGSGNTIYF.

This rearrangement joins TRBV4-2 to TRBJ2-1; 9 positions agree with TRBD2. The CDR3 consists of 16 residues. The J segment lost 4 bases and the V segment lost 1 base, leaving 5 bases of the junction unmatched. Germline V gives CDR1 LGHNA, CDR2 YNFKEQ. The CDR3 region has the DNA TGTGCCAGCAGCCAAGGGCGTAGCGGGAGTTACAATGAGCAGTTCTTC. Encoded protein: CASSQGRSGSYNEQFF.

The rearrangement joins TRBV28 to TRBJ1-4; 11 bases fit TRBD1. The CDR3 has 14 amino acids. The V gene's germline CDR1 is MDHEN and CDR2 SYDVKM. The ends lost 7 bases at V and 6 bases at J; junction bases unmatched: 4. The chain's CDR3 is CASTTDRGHEKLFF. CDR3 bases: TGTGCCAGCACCACGGACAGGGGGCATGAAAAACTGTTTTTT.

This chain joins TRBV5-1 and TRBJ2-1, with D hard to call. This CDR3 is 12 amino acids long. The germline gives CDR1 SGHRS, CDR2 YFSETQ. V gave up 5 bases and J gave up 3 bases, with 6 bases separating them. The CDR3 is CASRPDYNEQFF. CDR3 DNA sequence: TGCGCCAGCAGACCAGACTACAATGAGCAGTTCTTC.

The CDR3 loop is CASSIQGDTEAFF. The CDR3 region has the DNA TGTGCCAGCAGTATCCAGGGGGACACTGAAGCTTTCTTT. V usage is TRBV11-1 and J usage is TRBJ1-1, with 7 bases lining up with TRBD1. The CDR3 extends over 13 amino acids. Germline CDR1 SGHAT, CDR2 FQDESV (reference sequence). V dropped 6 bases and J dropped 3; count of bases not matched to a gene: 4.

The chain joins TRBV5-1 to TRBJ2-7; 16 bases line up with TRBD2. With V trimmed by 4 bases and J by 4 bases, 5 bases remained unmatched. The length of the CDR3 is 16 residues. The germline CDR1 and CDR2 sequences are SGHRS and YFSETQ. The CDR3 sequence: CASSPGLAGGPYEQYF. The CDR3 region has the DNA TGCGCCAGCAGCCCGGGACTAGCGGGAGGGCCTTACGAGCAGTACTTC.

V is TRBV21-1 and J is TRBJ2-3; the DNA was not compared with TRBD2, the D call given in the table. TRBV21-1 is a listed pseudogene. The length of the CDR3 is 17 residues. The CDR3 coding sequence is TGTGCCAGCAGCCCTACCGAGCGGGGGGGATTCCTAGATACGCAGTATTTT. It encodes CASSPTERGGFLDTQYF.

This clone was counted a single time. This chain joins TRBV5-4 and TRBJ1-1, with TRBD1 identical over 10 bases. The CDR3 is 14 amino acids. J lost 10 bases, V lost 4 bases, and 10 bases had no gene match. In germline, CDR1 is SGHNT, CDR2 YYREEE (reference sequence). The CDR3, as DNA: TGTGCCAGCAGCAATCAGACAGGGGGCTCTCGAGCTTTCTTT. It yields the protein CASSNQTGGSRAFF.

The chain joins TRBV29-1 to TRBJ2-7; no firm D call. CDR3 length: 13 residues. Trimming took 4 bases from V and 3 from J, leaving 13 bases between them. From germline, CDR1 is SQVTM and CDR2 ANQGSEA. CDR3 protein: CSVAFATGYEQYF. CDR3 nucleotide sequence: TGCAGCGTTGCCTTTGCTACTGGCTACGAGCAGTACTTC.

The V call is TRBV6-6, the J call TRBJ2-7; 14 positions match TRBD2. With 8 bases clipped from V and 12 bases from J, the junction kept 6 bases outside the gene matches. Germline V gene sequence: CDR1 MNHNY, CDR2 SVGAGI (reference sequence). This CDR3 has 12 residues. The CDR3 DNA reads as TGTGCCAGCGGGACTAGCGGGAGTGGGTGGTACTTC. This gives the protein CASGTSGSGWYF.

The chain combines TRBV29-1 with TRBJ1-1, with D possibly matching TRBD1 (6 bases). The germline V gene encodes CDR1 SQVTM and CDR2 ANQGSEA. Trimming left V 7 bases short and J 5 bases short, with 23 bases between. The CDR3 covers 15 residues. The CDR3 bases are TGCAGCGCGTGGCTTCGACAGGCCCAGGTAACTGAAGCTTTCTTT. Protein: CSAWLRQAQVTEAFF.

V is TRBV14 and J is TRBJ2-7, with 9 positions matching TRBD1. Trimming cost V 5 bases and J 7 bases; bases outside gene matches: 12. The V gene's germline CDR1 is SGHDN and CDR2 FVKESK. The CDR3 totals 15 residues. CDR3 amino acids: CASSAPGQGFREQYF. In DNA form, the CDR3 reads TGTGCCAGCAGCGCCCCGGGACAGGGATTTCGTGAGCAGTACTTC.

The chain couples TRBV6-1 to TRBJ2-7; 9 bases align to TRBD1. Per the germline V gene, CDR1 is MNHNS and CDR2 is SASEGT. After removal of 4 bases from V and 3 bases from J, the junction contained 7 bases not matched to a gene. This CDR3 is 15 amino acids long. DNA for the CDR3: TGTGCCAGCAGTGCGGGACAGGGAGCGCGCTACGAGCAGTACTTC. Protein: CASSAGQGARYEQYF.